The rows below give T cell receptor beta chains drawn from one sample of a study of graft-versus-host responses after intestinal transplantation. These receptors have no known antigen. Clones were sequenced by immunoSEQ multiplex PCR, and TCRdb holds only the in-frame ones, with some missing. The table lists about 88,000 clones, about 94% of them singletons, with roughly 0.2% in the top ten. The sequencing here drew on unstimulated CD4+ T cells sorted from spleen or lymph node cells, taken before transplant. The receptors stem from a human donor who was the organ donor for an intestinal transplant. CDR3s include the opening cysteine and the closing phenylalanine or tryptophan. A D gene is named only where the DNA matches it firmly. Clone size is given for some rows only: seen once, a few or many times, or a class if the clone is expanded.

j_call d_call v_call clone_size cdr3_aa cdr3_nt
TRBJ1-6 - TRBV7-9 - CASRSEAQGNSPLHF TGTGCCAGCAGATCAGAGGCGCAGGGGAATTCACCCCTCCACTTT
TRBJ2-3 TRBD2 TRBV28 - CASSLRTSGGRDTQYF TGTGCCAGCAGTCTCCGGACTAGCGGCGGACGAGATACGCAGTATTTT
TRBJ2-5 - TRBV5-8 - CASRGGGETQYF TGTGCCAGCAGGGGCGGCGGAGAGACCCAGTACTTC
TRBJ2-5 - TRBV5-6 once CASSLEDTHCQETQYF TGTGCCAGCAGCTTGGAGGACACCCATTGCCAGGAGACCCAGTACTTC
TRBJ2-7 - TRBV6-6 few CASSYHDMGDHEQYF TGTGCCAGCAGTTACCACGATATGGGGGACCACGAGCAGTACTTC
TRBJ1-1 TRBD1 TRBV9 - CLALTGRWTEAFF TGTCTGGCCTTGACAGGGCGGTGGACTGAAGCTTTCTTT
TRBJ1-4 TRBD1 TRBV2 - CASRQGVPSSEKLFF TGTGCCTCTCGACAGGGGGTACCAAGTAGTGAAAAACTGTTTTTT
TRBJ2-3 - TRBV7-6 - CASSLTGTDTQYF TGTGCCAGCAGCTTAACTGGGACAGATACGCAGTATTTT
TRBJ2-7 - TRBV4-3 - CASSPSAGFLGRPYEQYF TGCGCCAGCAGCCCCTCCGCAGGGTTCTTAGGTCGACCCTACGAGCAGTACTTC
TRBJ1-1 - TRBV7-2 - CASSLLPGGLGTEAFF TGTGCCAGCAGCTTATTACCCGGGGGATTGGGAACTGAAGCTTTCTTT
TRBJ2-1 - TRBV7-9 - CASSLVAGDNEQFF TGTGCCAGCAGCTTAGTGGCAGGGGACAATGAGCAGTTCTTC
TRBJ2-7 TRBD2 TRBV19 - CASSMVLTGGEQYF TGTGCCAGTAGTATGGTTTTAACGGGGGGAGAGCAGTACTTC
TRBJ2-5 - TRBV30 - CAWSVLGAETQYF TGTGCCTGGAGTGTACTTGGGGCGGAGACCCAGTACTTC
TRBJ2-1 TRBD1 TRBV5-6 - CASSLETGAREQFF TGTGCCAGCAGCTTGGAGACAGGGGCCCGAGAGCAGTTCTTC
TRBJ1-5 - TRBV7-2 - CASSLVREGPQHF TGTGCCAGCAGCTTAGTTAGGGAGGGGCCCCAGCATTTT
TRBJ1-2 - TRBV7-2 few CASSLTGYGYTF TGTGCCAGCAGCTTGACAGGCTATGGCTACACCTTC
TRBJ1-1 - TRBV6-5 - CASRFGGARVTEAFF TGTGCCAGCCGGTTCGGAGGAGCTCGAGTCACTGAAGCTTTCTTT
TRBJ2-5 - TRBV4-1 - CASSQRGAGLETQYF TGCGCCAGCAGCCAACGGGGGGCCGGCTTAGAGACCCAGTACTTC
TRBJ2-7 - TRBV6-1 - CASSRTAPYEQYF TGTGCCAGCAGCCGGACAGCTCCCTACGAGCAGTACTTC
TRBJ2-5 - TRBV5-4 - CASSTFSRQSFGETQYF TGTGCCAGCAGCACATTCTCCCGACAGTCCTTCGGGGAGACCCAGTACTTC
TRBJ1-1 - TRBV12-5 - CASGTELNTEAFF TGTGCTAGTGGCACGGAACTGAACACTGAAGCTTTCTTT
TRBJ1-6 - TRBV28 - CASSFADRSHSPLHF TGTGCCAGCAGTTTTGCCGACCGGTCCCATTCACCCCTCCACTTT
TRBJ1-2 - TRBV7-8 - CASSLDGGGYGYTF TGTGCCAGCAGCTTAGACGGGGGTGGCTATGGCTACACCTTC
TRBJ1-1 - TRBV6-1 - CASTWKGNTEAFF TGTGCCAGCACCTGGAAGGGGAACACTGAAGCTTTCTTT
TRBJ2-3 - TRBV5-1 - CAFPSGVHTDTQYF TGCGCCTTTCCGTCGGGCGTACACACAGATACGCAGTATTTT